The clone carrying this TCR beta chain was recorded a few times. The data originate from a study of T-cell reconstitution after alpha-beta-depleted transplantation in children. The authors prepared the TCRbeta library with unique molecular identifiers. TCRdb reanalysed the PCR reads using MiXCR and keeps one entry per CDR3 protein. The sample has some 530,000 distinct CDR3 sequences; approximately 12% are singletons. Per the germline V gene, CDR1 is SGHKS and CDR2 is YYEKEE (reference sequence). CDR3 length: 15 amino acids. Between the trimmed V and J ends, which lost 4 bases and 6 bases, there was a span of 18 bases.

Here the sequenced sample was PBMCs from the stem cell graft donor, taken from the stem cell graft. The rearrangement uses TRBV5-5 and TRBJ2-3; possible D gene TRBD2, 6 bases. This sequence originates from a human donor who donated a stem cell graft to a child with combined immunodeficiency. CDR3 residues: CASSLGDSSSDTQYF. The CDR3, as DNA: TGTGCCAGCAGCCTAGGGGACTCAAGTAGCGATACGCAGTATTTT.